These T cell receptor beta chains were read from a single sample in a study of regulatory T cells in long-lasting Graves disease. TCRdb re-analysed the multiplex PCR reads in MiXCR, keeping a single row per CDR3 protein. Here the sample spans about 400,000 distinct CDR3 sequences, about 17% being singletons. The sample also formed part of further work on T cells in Graves' hyperthyroidism and ophthalmopathy.

The sequencing here drew on peripheral blood mononuclear cells (PBMCs), taken at new diagnosis, from a patient treated with antithyroid drugs. The receptors were gathered from a woman between 18 and 29 years old with Graves disease. The CDR3 runs from the conserved cysteine through the conserved F or W. A D gene is named only where the DNA matches it firmly. The size entry is marked missing in some rows and otherwise reads once, few, many or a size class.

V gene,J gene,D gene,clone size,CDR3 DNA,CDR3 protein
TRBV7-8,TRBJ2-7,TRBD1,many,TGTGCCAGCAGCTTAGTGGGTTTAGGTGGACAGGGAGACTACGAGCAGTACTTC,CASSLVGLGGQGDYEQYF
TRBV5-6,TRBJ1-4,NA,many,TGTGCCAGCAGCTTTCGGGCCACAGGCTTACATGAAAAACTGTTTTTT,CASSFRATGLHEKLFF
TRBV30,TRBJ1-1,TRBD1,many,TGTGCCTGGGCAGAGAACAGGGGGGTTGAAGCTTTCTTT,CAWAENRGVEAFF
TRBV7-2,TRBJ2-1,NA,many,TGTGCCAGCAGCTTAGATCCTGGGGCTCACAATGAGCAGTTCTTC,CASSLDPGAHNEQFF
TRBV7-3,TRBJ1-5,NA,NA,TGTGCCAGCAGCTTAACCGGGGGCGCCGATCAGCCCCAGCATTTT,CASSLTGGADQPQHF
TRBV11-2,TRBJ2-1,NA,many,TGTGCCAGCAGCTTATTTCGGGGGAACAATGAGCAGTTCTTC,CASSLFRGNNEQFF
TRBV12-3/TRBV12-4,TRBJ1-2,NA,NA,TGTGCCAGCAGTTTACGGCCAGAGACCTATGGCTACACCTTC,CASSLRPETYGYTF
TRBV10-1,TRBJ2-7,NA,many,TGCGCCAGCAGTGAAGGGTCGGGGCCGGACGAGCAGTACTTC,CASSEGSGPDEQYF
TRBV4-2,TRBJ2-1,NA,NA,TGTGCCAGCAGCCAAGAGGAGCCGACCTCCTCCTACAATGAGCAGTTCTTC,CASSQEEPTSSYNEQFF
TRBV28,TRBJ2-5,TRBD2,many,TGTGCCAGCAGTTTTCTGGGGAGCGGGGAATTCCAAGAGACCCAGTACTTC,CASSFLGSGEFQETQYF
TRBV4-1,TRBJ2-5,NA,few,TGCGCCAGCAGCCAAGTTTCTGCATGGGAGACCCAGTACTTC,CASSQVSAWETQYF
TRBV19,TRBJ1-1,NA,few,TGTGCCAGTAGTATCGGGAGGGGCAGAACGGGGACTGAAGCTTTCTTT,CASSIGRGRTGTEAFF
TRBV20-1,TRBJ2-3,NA,NA,TGCAGTGCTCACCGCGAGAGCACAGATACGCAGTATTTT,CSAHRESTDTQYF
TRBV7-7,TRBJ2-2,TRBD1,many,TGTGCTAGCAGCCAAAACAGGGGCTCCGATGGGGAGCTGTTTTTT,CASSQNRGSDGELFF
TRBV30,TRBJ2-5,TRBD2,few,TGTGCCTGGAGAGGAGCGGGGGAGTGGGAGACCCAGTACTTC,CAWRGAGEWETQYF
TRBV24-1,TRBJ2-1,TRBD2,many,TGTGCCACCAGCACTAGCGGAGACAATGAGCAGTTCTTC,CATSTSGDNEQFF
TRBV30,TRBJ1-6,NA,many,TGTGCCTGGAACAGGAGAGGCAATAATTCACCCCTCCACTTT,CAWNRRGNNSPLHF
TRBV5-1,TRBJ1-2,NA,many,TGCGCCAGCAGCTTGGATGTCAGTGACTATGGCTACACCTTC,CASSLDVSDYGYTF
TRBV6-1,TRBJ1-2,TRBD1,many,TGTGCCAGCCATAATGGACAGGTTGGCGACAACTATGGCTACACCTTC,CASHNGQVGDNYGYTF
TRBV19,TRBJ1-6,TRBD1,NA,TGTGCCAGTAGTAGACGACAGGGAAGTAATTCACCCCTCCACTTT,CASSRRQGSNSPLHF
TRBV5-1,TRBJ2-3,NA,many,TGCGCCAGCAGCTTGCGCACCACTAGCACAGATACGCAGTATTTT,CASSLRTTSTDTQYF
TRBV20-1,TRBJ2-1,TRBD2,few,TGCAGTGGGATGGCGGGAGGGCCAAATGAGCAGTTCTTC,CSGMAGGPNEQFF
TRBV7-2,TRBJ1-1,TRBD1,few,TGTGCCAGCAGCTCCGGTGACAGGGGGATTGAAGCTTTCTTT,CASSSGDRGIEAFF
TRBV20-1,TRBJ1-5,NA,many,TGCAGTGCTGCCCTGCTCGATAGCAATCAGCCCCAGCATTTT,CSAALLDSNQPQHF
TRBV9,TRBJ2-7,NA,few,TGTGCCAGCAGCGTATCTCCGGGAACGGGCTACGAGCAGTACTTC,CASSVSPGTGYEQYF
TRBV28,TRBJ2-3,NA,few,TGTGCCAGCAGTCTAGGGGGGGTTGGCACAGATACGCAGTATTTT,CASSLGGVGTDTQYF
TRBV6-5,TRBJ2-5,TRBD2,few,TGTGCCAGCAGTTACTTGGGTAGCGGGGGAATTGAGACCCAGTACTTC,CASSYLGSGGIETQYF
TRBV5-4,TRBJ2-3,TRBD2,many,TGTGCCAGCAGCTTGGATCTAGCGGTCACAGATACGCAGTATTTT,CASSLDLAVTDTQYF
TRBV11-2,TRBJ2-3,NA,many,TGTGCCAGCCTTCTGGGGGGGGCAGTGAATACGCAGTATTTT,CASLLGGAVNTQYF
TRBV3-1,TRBJ1-1,NA,many,TGTGCCAGCAGCCAAGAAACAGCCAGCGAAGCTTTCTTT,CASSQETASEAFF
TRBV9,TRBJ2-1,NA,NA,TGTGCCAGCAGCGTAGCTCACGGGGAGTCGGGTGAGCAGTTCTTC,CASSVAHGESGEQFF
TRBV5-5,TRBJ1-6,TRBD1,few,TGTGCCAGCAGCTATGAGGACAGGGATTCACCCCTCCACTTT,CASSYEDRDSPLHF
TRBV10-1,TRBJ2-7,NA,many,TGCGCCAGCAGTGACCCCAAAGGGTTCAGATCCTACGAGCAGTACTTC,CASSDPKGFRSYEQYF
TRBV27,TRBJ2-7,TRBD2,many,TGTGCCAGCAGTCTAGCGGGAGTGTTGCACGAGCAGTACTTC,CASSLAGVLHEQYF
TRBV6-1,TRBJ2-2,TRBD2,once,TGTGCCAGCAGTGAACTCTCCGGGACTAGGGGCACCGGGGAGCTGTTTTTT,CASSELSGTRGTGELFF
TRBV7-9,TRBJ2-4,TRBD2,once,TGTGCCAGCAGCGCCGGGACTAGCGGTGGTAGGAACATTCAGTACTTC,CASSAGTSGGRNIQYF
TRBV20-1,TRBJ2-5,TRBD1,many,TGCAGTGCTTCACTGGGACAGGGCAAAGAGACCCAGTACTTC,CSASLGQGKETQYF
TRBV28,TRBJ2-1,NA,many,TGTGCCAGCAGTTTATCCTCAGGGACTCGCGAGAATGAGCAGTTCTTC,CASSLSSGTRENEQFF
TRBV28,TRBJ2-5,NA,few,TGTGCCAGCAGTTCACGCGGGACCCAGTACTTC,CASSSRGTQYF
TRBV18,TRBJ2-5,NA,many,TGTGCCAGCTCACCACTCTTCGTGAGGGGCCATGAGACCCAGCACTTC,CASSPLFVRGHETQHF
TRBV3-1,TRBJ2-6,NA,many,TGTGCCAGCAGCCAAGATTTCTCATCTCGTGGAAGAGATGGTCCTGGGGCCAACGTCCTGACTTTC,CASSQDFSSRGRDGPGANVLTF
TRBV18,TRBJ2-1,NA,many,TGTGCCAGCTCACCACTCCAAATGAATGAGCAGTTCTTC,CASSPLQMNEQFF
TRBV27,TRBJ1-2,NA,NA,TGTGCCAGCAGTCTAATAGGGGGGTCCTATGGCTACACCTTC,CASSLIGGSYGYTF
TRBV29-1,TRBJ2-7,NA,few,TGCAGCGTCAAAAGCCGGGACGGGGGCTACGTGCAGTACTTC,CSVKSRDGGYVQYF
TRBV9,TRBJ1-3,NA,NA,TGTGCCAGCAGCGGTAACAGGAGATACTCTGGAAACACCATATATTTT,CASSGNRRYSGNTIYF
TRBV19,TRBJ2-3,TRBD2,few,TGTGCCAGTAGTACCCAGCGGGATTTCACAGATACGCAGTATTTT,CASSTQRDFTDTQYF
TRBV28,TRBJ1-1,NA,many,TGTGCCAGCAGTCTCTCGGGACTCTGGAACACTGAAGCTTTCTTT,CASSLSGLWNTEAFF
TRBV3-1,TRBJ1-1,NA,many,TGTGCCAGCAGCCAAGATTCGACAGGAACGACTGAAGCTTTCTTT,CASSQDSTGTTEAFF
TRBV11-2,TRBJ2-6,NA,NA,TGTGCCAGCAGCTTAGTGGGGCGTGCTGGGGCCAACGTCCTGACTTTC,CASSLVGRAGANVLTF
TRBV7-8,TRBJ1-3,NA,NA,TGTGCCAGCAGCTTAAGGTTCATGGGCAACTTGGCTGGAAACACCATATATTTT,CASSLRFMGNLAGNTIYF
TRBV11-3,TRBJ2-7,NA,many,TGTGCCAGCAGCTTTACGGCAGCCTACGAGCAGTACTTC,CASSFTAAYEQYF
TRBV13,TRBJ2-3,TRBD2,once,TGTGCCAGCAGCTTACGCAGCGGGAGGCCAGATACGCAGTATTTT,CASSLRSGRPDTQYF
TRBV12-3/TRBV12-4,TRBJ2-1,NA,many,TGTGCCAGCAGCCGGGGGCTCTACAATGAGCAGTTCTTC,CASSRGLYNEQFF
TRBV28,TRBJ2-2,TRBD2,many,TGTGCCAGCAGTCCCGGGGGGGTCAGAAACACCGGGGAGCTGTTTTTT,CASSPGGVRNTGELFF
TRBV30,TRBJ1-1,NA,many,TGTGCCTGGAGTGTACGGGGTGTTATGAACACTGAAGCTTTCTTT,CAWSVRGVMNTEAFF
TRBV6-2/TRBV6-3,TRBJ2-7,TRBD2,few,TGTGCCAGCAGTTATCTGATGGGGCTAGCGGGAGATCCCAGGGACGAGCAGTACTTC,CASSYLMGLAGDPRDEQYF